Reported below is one T cell receptor (beta chain). The data originate from a study of blood T cell repertoires in COVID-19. On the study more broadly: Whether acute or convalescent, the COVID-19 samples came from the United States, Italy and Spain. PBMCs, B-cell-depleted T cells, or T cells provided the cDNA or gDNA that made up the material.

CDR1 is MDHEN and CDR2 is SYDVKM in the germline V gene. This CDR3 spans 15 amino acids. Trimming shortened V by 3 bases and J by 5 bases, and 14 bases separated the two germline ends. Assay used: immunoSEQ multiplex PCR; TCRdb lists only in-frame clones, some missing. Of 200,000 to 250,000 clones in the sample, over 75% are singletons; the top ten hold around 3.7%. Participants, 18 to 89 years old, spanned about two dozen US areas. The sequencing input was PBMCs or T cells enriched from blood (not recorded which). This chain uses TRBV28 with TRBJ1-5; a possible D gene is TRBD1 (5 bases). The clonotype comes from a woman between 25 and 40 years old who had been exposed to COVID-19. The CDR3 DNA is TGTGCCAGCAGTTTCTTCGGCAGGGTTGATCAGCCCCAGCATTTT. Translation: CASSFFGRVDQPQHF.